The 10 T cell receptor beta chains listed next were all sequenced from one sample in a study of OX40 agonist ivuxolimab in advanced cancers. Data came from immunoSEQ multiplex PCR; TCRdb stores just in-frame clones and leaves some out. This table has fewer than 45,000 clones, 80% to 90% appearing once. The sequencing used CD4+ or CD8+ T cells sorted from blood, collected in a trial of the OX40 agonist ivuxolimab. These receptors were taken from an adult with an advanced solid tumor such as melanoma, head and neck, liver or kidney cancer.

The chain employs TRBV10-3 and TRBJ2-3, with D possibly matching TRBD1 (7 bases). Germline assignment: CDR1 ENHRY and CDR2 SYGVKD. Trimming stripped 7 bases from V and 4 bases from J, with 15 bases between. The CDR3 is 14 amino acids. CDR3 region: CAITRRRGADTQYF. The CDR3 nucleotides are TGTGCCATCACGCGCCGCAGGGGGGCAGATACGCAGTATTTT.

The CDR3 nucleotides read TGTGCCAGCAGCCTCGACAACCTTGGGCAGTACTTC. As protein: CASSLDNLGQYF. The V and J genes are TRBV7-9 and TRBJ2-7; D is ambiguous. Trimming left V 5 bases short and J 9 bases short, with 14 bases between. Germline values: CDR1 SEHNR, CDR2 FQNEAQ (reference sequence). The CDR3 is 12 residues long.

The sample holds one count of this clone. The gene calls are TRBV11-2 and TRBJ2-7, with 12 bases identical to TRBD2. This CDR3 spans 15 amino acids. With 5 bases clipped from V and 2 bases from J, the junction kept 4 bases outside the gene matches. Germline V gene sequence: CDR1 SGHAT, CDR2 FQNNGV. This chain's CDR3 is CASSDGLAGTYEQYF. DNA of the CDR3: TGTGCCAGCAGCGATGGACTAGCGGGAACCTACGAGCAGTACTTC. Supplemented by reference TRBV11-2 and TRBJ2-7, the full variable domain reads EAGVAQSPRYKIIEKRQSVAFWCNPISGHATLYWYQQILGQGPKLLIQFQNNGVVDDSQLPKDRFSAERLKGVDSTLKIQPAKLEDSAVYLCASSDGLAGTYEQYFGPGTRLTVT.

The chain employs TRBV12-5 and TRBJ2-7, with D possibly matching TRBD1 (5 bases). The germline gives CDR1 LGHNT, CDR2 FRNRAP. V lost 0 bases and J lost 6, with 6 bases in between. CDR3 length: 12 residues. The DNA for the CDR3 is TGTGCTAGTGGTTTGGTGGGGCTCGAGCAGTACTTC. It codes for CASGLVGLEQYF.

V and J are TRBV9 and TRBJ1-1; 7 bases align to TRBD1. The CDR3 has 15 residues. Germline V gene lookup returns CDR1 SGDLS and CDR2 YYNGEE. The V segment lost 4 bases and the J segment 2 bases; nucleotides outside the gene matches: 8. The CDR3 sequence is CASSLRDRPNTEAFF. DNA for the CDR3: TGTGCCAGCAGCCTCAGGGACAGACCCAACACTGAAGCTTTCTTT. The full variable domain, completed using reference TRBV9 and TRBJ1-1, is DSGVTQTPKHLITATGQRVTLRCSPRSGDLSVYWYQQSLDQGLQFLIQYYNGEERAKGNILERFSAQQFPDLHSELNLSSLELGDSALYFCASSLRDRPNTEAFFGQGTRLTVV.

CDR3 protein: CASSERRLAGATDEQFF. The CDR3 region has the DNA TGCGCCAGCAGTGAGAGGAGACTAGCGGGAGCTACCGATGAGCAGTTCTTC. This rearrangement joins TRBV10-1 to TRBJ2-1; TRBD2 matches at 12 bases. Trimming took 2 bases from V and 8 from J; bases not matched to a gene: 10. Germline CDR1 reads WNHNN; CDR2 reads SYGVQD (reference sequence). This CDR3 is built from 17 residues.

Details on this clone: A junction end diverges from the germline sequence, so it may reflect a read error. The CDR3 sequence is CASSLGDTNYGYTF. The CDR3 DNA follows: TGTGCCAGCAGCCTAGGGGACACTAACTATGGCTACACCTTC. V is TRBV13 and J is TRBJ1-2; D is perhaps TRBD1 (6 bases). Germline values: CDR1 PRHDT, CDR2 FYEKMQ (reference sequence). The CDR3 has 14 residues.

The rearrangement links TRBV2 to TRBJ2-5; D ambiguous. Trimming shortened V by 2 bases and J by 5 bases, and 6 bases separated the two germline ends. From germline, CDR1 is SNHLY and CDR2 FYNNEI. The CDR3 spans 12 residues. The CDR3 is CASSEFSETQYF. In DNA form, the CDR3 reads TGTGCCAGCAGTGAATTTTCGGAGACCCAGTACTTC.

V and J are TRBV5-1 and TRBJ1-5, with unresolved D. Germline-derived CDR1 and CDR2 are SGHRS and YFSETQ. The CDR3 is 9 amino acids. CDR3 amino acids: CAHPRPQHF. Here the CDR3 DNA reads TGCGCACACCCCCGGCCCCAGCATTTT.

The chain joins TRBV15 to TRBJ1-1, with unresolved D. The CDR3 has 13 amino acids. The ends were cut back, 9 bases at V and 3 bases at J, with 14 bases in the middle. Germline values: CDR1 LNHNV, CDR2 YYDKDF (reference sequence). In nucleotides, the CDR3 is TGTGCCACTTCGATACGGTGGGACACTGAAGCTTTCTTT. Translated, it gives CATSIRWDTEAFF. The full variable domain, its missing parts supplied by reference TRBV15 and TRBJ1-1, is DAMVIQNPRYQVTQFGKPVTLSCSQTLNHNVMYWYQQKSSQAPKLLFHYYDKDFNNEADTPDNFQSRRPNTSFCFLDIRSPGLGDTAMYLCATSIRWDTEAFFGQGTRLTVV.